The clone carrying this TCR beta chain was recorded at least ten times. The antigen is unknown. Researchers took RNA transcripts and amplified the TCR beta CDR3 regions from them. An initial round of RT-PCR targeting the TCR CDR3 relied on the HTBI primer set. TCRdb re-called the multiplex PCR reads through MiXCR, storing one row per CDR3 protein. Of about 96,000 distinct CDR3 sequences in the sample, around 52% were seen once. Diagnosing involved the use of clinical symptoms, serum thyroxine and TRAb, thyroid ultrasound and orbital computed tomography. The PBMCs had their origin in approximately 10 ml of fresh peripheral blood. This sample is drawn from a study of T cells in Graves' hyperthyroidism and ophthalmopathy. Whole-study context: The initial diagnosis was the point when peripheral blood was collected, ahead of any treatment.

This CDR3 region has 14 residues. The V gene lost 0 bases and the J gene lost 2 bases, with 6 bases spanning the gap. Study results and limitations: Within blood appeared most thyroid clonotypes that had expanded above 0.001.

The receptor comes from a woman aged 40 to 55 with Graves' hyperthyroidism. The V and J genes are TRBV12-3 or TRBV12-4 and TRBJ2-3; D ambiguous. Sequences were obtained from blood. CDR3 nucleotide sequence: TGTGCCAGCAGTTTAGCCCCGGCCACAGATACGCAGTATTTT. It translates to CASSLAPATDTQYF.